Sequencing of this T cell receptor (beta chain) was carried out in a study of blood T cell repertoires in COVID-19. Across the study: Researchers got acute and convalescent COVID-19 samples from the United States, Italy and Spain. T cells, B-cell-depleted T cells, or PBMCs supplied cDNA or gDNA.

Methods used by the authors: Researchers report that nucleated cell counts were estimated from reference gene primer amplification. Sequencing was performed with immunoSEQ multiplex PCR; in TCRdb, only in-frame clones are kept and a portion is missing. The DNA gave D and trimming, while V, J and clone size come from that table. The data show 250,000 to 350,000 clones, with about nine tenths seen just once and 3% held by the top ten. The ends were cut back, 2 bases at V and 1 base at J, with 11 bases in the middle. The CDR3 contains 15 residues. The germline CDR1 and CDR2 sequences are SGDLS and YYNGEE.

Sample: peripheral blood. This clonotype was sampled from a woman younger than 45 with active or convalescent COVID-19. The chain recombines TRBV9 with TRBJ2-3; D call uncertain. The CDR3 region is CASSVGRHRTDTQYF. The CDR3 nucleotides read TGTGCCAGCAGCGTGGGTAGACACCGCACAGATACGCAGTATTTT.